Presented here are 14 T cell receptor beta chains from one specimen sequenced in a study of shared clonotypes between healthy human individuals. Sequencing was performed with immunoSEQ multiplex PCR; in TCRdb, only in-frame clones are kept and a portion is missing. The data contain approximately 620,000 clones, 97% of them seen just once; the ten biggest clones take up about 0.06%. Specimen: naive CD4+ T cells sorted from blood. Regarding subset: CD45RA+ positively selected. All receptors derive from a woman aged 25 to 45 in good health.

The chain carries TRBV29-1 and TRBJ2-7; 8 bases agree with TRBD2. The CDR3 runs 12 residues. The V gene end was trimmed by 4 bases and the J gene end by 4 bases; junction bases not matched to a gene: 3. The germline V gene has CDR1 SQVTM and CDR2 ANQGSEA. This CDR3 is CSVVTSGYEQYF. CDR3 bases: TGCAGCGTTGTCACTAGCGGTTACGAGCAGTACTTC.

V usage is TRBV30 and J usage is TRBJ2-1; 7 bases match TRBD2. The CDR3 extends over 14 amino acids. V shed 2 bases and J 3 bases; nucleotides not matched to a gene: 4. Germline-derived CDR1 and CDR2 are GTSNPN and SVGIG (reference sequence). The CDR3 spells CAWSPLAVYNEQFF. In nucleotides, the CDR3 is TGTGCCTGGAGTCCCCTAGCGGTCTACAATGAGCAGTTCTTC.

The V and J genes are TRBV5-1 and TRBJ2-7; 10 bases align to TRBD2. The CDR3 extends over 15 amino acids. V lost 6 bases to trimming and J lost 0 bases; unmatched junction nucleotides: 6. Germline assignment: CDR1 SGHRS and CDR2 YFSETQ. CDR3 sequence (DNA): TGCGCCAGCACCTCCGGGACTAGCGTCTCCTACGAGCAGTACTTC. Translation gives CASTSGTSVSYEQYF.

The rearrangement links TRBV27 to TRBJ1-2; TRBD1 matches 9 bases. With 4 bases clipped from V and 1 base from J, the junction kept 4 bases outside the gene matches. The CDR3 totals 15 residues. Germline loops: CDR1 MNHEY, CDR2 SMNVEV (reference sequence). The DNA for the CDR3 is TGTGCCAGCAGTTCGGGGACAGGGCGTAACTATGGCTACACCTTC. The encoded protein is CASSSGTGRNYGYTF.

The rearrangement links TRBV6-5 to TRBJ2-7; 7 positions agree with TRBD2. The germline V gene has CDR1 MNHEY and CDR2 SVGAGI. With 4 bases clipped from V and 2 bases from J, the junction kept 2 bases outside the gene matches. There are 13 residues in the CDR3. The CDR3 region has the DNA TGTGCCAGCAGTTGGGGGGGTCCCTACGAGCAGTACTTC. Its translation is CASSWGGPYEQYF.

V usage is TRBV9 and J usage is TRBJ2-7, with TRBD2 matching over 13 bases. Germline loops: CDR1 SGDLS, CDR2 YYNGEE. The CDR3 is 15 residues long. Trimming cost V 2 bases and J 5 bases; bases outside gene matches: 4. CDR3 loop: CASSVGTSGMNEQYF. For the CDR3, the DNA is TGTGCCAGCAGCGTCGGGACTAGCGGGATGAACGAGCAGTACTTC.

V and J are TRBV18 and TRBJ1-5; D gene unclear. Germline lookup yields CDR1 KGHSH and CDR2 LQKENI. The CDR3 loop spans 14 amino acids. Trimming cost V 4 bases and J 2 bases, with 9 bases left between them. As DNA, the CDR3 is TGTGCCAGCTCACAGGGCGGGGGCAATCAGCCCCAGCATTTT. Encoded protein: CASSQGGGNQPQHF.

The chain carries TRBV7-6 and TRBJ2-7; D is perhaps TRBD1 or TRBD2 (5 bases each). This CDR3 comprises 16 residues. Trimming took off 1 base at V and 4 bases at J, with 17 bases between the two ends. Germline loops: CDR1 SGHVS, CDR2 FNYEAQ. The CDR3 DNA follows: TGTGCCAGCAGCTTAGTTTCGGCAGGGAGAGATTACGAGCAGTACTTC. It is translated as CASSLVSAGRDYEQYF.

The DNA of the CDR3 is TGTGCCAGCGGACAGATGCTGGCCTACGAGCAGTACTTC. Amino acids: CASGQMLAYEQYF. V usage is TRBV11-2 and J usage is TRBJ2-7; D is perhaps TRBD1 (6 bases). The CDR3 has 13 amino acids. With 8 bases removed from V and 2 bases from J, the gap between germline ends came to 13 bases. CDR1 is SGHAT and CDR2 is FQNNGV in the germline V gene.

The CDR3 loop reads CASSLDRADTDTQYF. DNA for the CDR3: TGTGCCAGCAGTTTGGACCGAGCCGACACAGATACGCAGTATTTT. The chain couples TRBV28 to TRBJ2-3, with D unclear. Germline V CDR1 and CDR2: MDHEN, SYDVKM. This CDR3 has 15 residues. V lost 3 bases and J lost 2, with 12 bases in between. Looking up the rest from reference TRBV28 and TRBJ2-3 gives the full variable domain: DVKVTQSSRYLVKRTGEKVFLECVQDMDHENMFWYRQDPGLGLRLIYFSYDVKMKEKGDIPEGYSVSREKKERFSLILESASTNQTSMYLCASSLDRADTDTQYFGPGTRLTVL.

The chain recombines TRBV11-3 with TRBJ2-2; 7 bases match TRBD2. The trim removed 3 bases at V and 0 bases at J, leaving 7 bases unmatched. Germline loops: CDR1 SGHNT, CDR2 YENEEA. The CDR3 has 17 residues. The CDR3 sequence: CASSLIISGANTGELFF. In nucleotides, the CDR3 is TGTGCCAGCAGCTTGATTATCAGCGGGGCGAACACCGGGGAGCTGTTTTTT.

The rearrangement joins TRBV2 to TRBJ2-5; 14 bases fit TRBD2. Germline assignment: CDR1 SNHLY and CDR2 FYNNEI. The CDR3 totals 17 residues. Trimming at V came to 3 bases and at J to 3 bases, leaving 6 bases not matched to a gene. The CDR3 sequence is CASSEIRLAGGEETQYF. The DNA of the CDR3 is TGTGCCAGCAGTGAGATCCGACTAGCGGGAGGGGAAGAGACCCAGTACTTC. Supplemented by reference TRBV2 and TRBJ2-5, the full variable domain reads EPEVTQTPSHQVTQMGQEVILRCVPISNHLYFYWYRQILGQKVEFLVSFYNNEISEKSEIFDDQFSVERPDGSNFTLKIRSTKLEDSAMYFCASSEIRLAGGEETQYFGPGTRLLVL.

The chain uses TRBV19 and TRBJ1-1; a possible D gene is TRBD1 (6 bases). This CDR3 has 13 residues. Germline V gene lookup returns CDR1 LNHDA and CDR2 SQIVND (reference sequence). Trimming left V 6 bases short and J 4 bases short, with 12 bases between. The CDR3 nucleotides are TGTGCCAGTAGAACAGGGTTGATCACTGAAGCTTTCTTT. Amino acid sequence: CASRTGLITEAFF.

V gene TRBV18 combines with J gene TRBJ1-1; 7 bases are shared with TRBD1. Germline CDR1 is KGHSH and CDR2 is LQKENI. This CDR3 contains 17 residues. V dropped 0 bases and J dropped 0; count of bases not matched to a gene: 7. CDR3: CASSPPRDSLMNTEAFF. In nucleotides, the CDR3 is TGTGCCAGCTCACCACCTCGGGACAGCCTCATGAACACTGAAGCTTTCTTT.